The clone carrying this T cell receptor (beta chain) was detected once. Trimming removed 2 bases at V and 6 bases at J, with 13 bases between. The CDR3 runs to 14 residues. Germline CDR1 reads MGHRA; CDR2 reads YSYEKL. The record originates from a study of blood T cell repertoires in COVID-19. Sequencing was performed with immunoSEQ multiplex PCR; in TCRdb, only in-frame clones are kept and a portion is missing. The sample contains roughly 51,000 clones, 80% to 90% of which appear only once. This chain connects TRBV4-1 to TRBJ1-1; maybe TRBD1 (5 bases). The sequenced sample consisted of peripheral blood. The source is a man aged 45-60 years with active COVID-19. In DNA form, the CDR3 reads TGCGCCAGCAGCCAAATTTCACTACAGGCTGAAGCTTTCTTT. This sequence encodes CASSQISLQAEAFF.